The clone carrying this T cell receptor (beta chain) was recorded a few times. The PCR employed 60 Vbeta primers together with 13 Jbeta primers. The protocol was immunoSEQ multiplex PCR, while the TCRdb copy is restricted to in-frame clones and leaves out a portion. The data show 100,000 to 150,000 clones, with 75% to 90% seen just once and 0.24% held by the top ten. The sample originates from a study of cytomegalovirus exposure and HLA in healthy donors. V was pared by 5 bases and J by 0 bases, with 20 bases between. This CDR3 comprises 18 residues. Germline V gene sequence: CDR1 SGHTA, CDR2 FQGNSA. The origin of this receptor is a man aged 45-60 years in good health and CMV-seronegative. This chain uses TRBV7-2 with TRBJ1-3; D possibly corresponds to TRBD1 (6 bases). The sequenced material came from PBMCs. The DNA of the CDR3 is TGTGCCAGCAGCGAACGGGGGGCCGTAATCTTCTCTGGAAACACCATATATTTT. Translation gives CASSERGAVIFSGNTIYF.